These 12 T cell receptor beta chains were all obtained from the same sample, sequenced in a study of vaccination effects on CD4 cells after COVID-19 (dated by TCRdb to 2021 to 2024). The library relied on the immunoSEQ multiplex PCR assay. TCRdb retrieved this table from immuneACCESS and kept in-frame rearrangements only. Not all clones are present; in checked studies, unresolved V genes account for under half, and no reason is known for the remainder. This sample lists approximately 15,000 clones; under 80% were detected once. The ten largest account for roughly 24% of the sample. In the ViraFEST assay, PBMC were stimulated with viral peptide pools, and TCR sequencing was then used to find antigen-specific CD4+ T cell clonotypes based on their expansion. After 10 to 11 days of culture, CD4+ T cells were isolated with the EasySep CD4+ T cell isolation kit. Each participant got two doses of an mRNA SARS-CoV-2 vaccine, either BNT162b2 or mRNA-1273.

No cognate antigen is known for these TCRs. Sequences were derived from CD4+ T cells from PBMCs cultured with HCoV-NL63 spike peptides, sampled after COVID-19 vaccination. The cell subset or site label on this specimen signifies: HCoV-NL63 spike overlapping peptide pool stimulation. The receptor source for this set is a human donor who received a COVID-19 vaccine.

In its sample, this clone was seen once. The J gene is TRBJ1-5, the V gene TRBV6-2 or TRBV6-3; no clear D gene. V was shortened by 5 bases and J by 4 bases, with 21 bases between the two germline ends. The germline V gene encodes CDR1 MNHEY and CDR2 SVGEGT. The CDR3 is made up of 17 amino acids. CDR3 sequence: CASSPWLSRSGNQPQHF. CDR3 nucleotides: TGTGCCAGCAGTCCGTGGTTGAGCCGTTCAGGTAATCAGCCCCAGCATTTT.

This chain joins TRBV4-2 and TRBJ2-2; 13 bases agree with TRBD2. The CDR3 has 19 amino acids. V shed 4 bases and J 1 base; nucleotides not matched to a gene: 9. The germline V gene encodes CDR1 LGHNA and CDR2 YNFKEQ. The CDR3 loop is CASSPTTSGGNLNTGELFF. The DNA of the CDR3 is TGTGCCAGCAGCCCCACGACTAGCGGGGGGAACCTGAACACCGGGGAGCTGTTTTTT.

V gene TRBV19 combines with J gene TRBJ2-1; D not certain. The CDR3 has 14 amino acids. Germline CDR1 is LNHDA and CDR2 is SQIVND (reference sequence). Between the trimmed V and J ends, which lost 3 bases and 6 bases, there was a span of 12 bases. The CDR3 here is CASSIGRSRNEQFF. The CDR3 nucleotides read TGTGCCAGTAGTATCGGGCGGAGCCGCAATGAGCAGTTCTTC.

This chain uses TRBV12-3 or TRBV12-4 with TRBJ2-1; 11 bases align to TRBD2. The trim removed 6 bases at V and 12 bases at J, leaving 7 bases unmatched. The CDR3 covers 13 residues. DNA for the CDR3: TGTGCCAGCAGCTCGACTAGCGGGGTCTGGCAGTTCTTC. Translated, it gives CASSSTSGVWQFF.

The chain has TRBV3-1 (or the pseudogene TRBV3-2) and TRBJ1-6; D uncertain. The CDR3 runs 15 residues. The germline CDR1 and CDR2 sequences are LGHDT and YNNKEL (reference sequence). V lost 5 bases and J lost 7, with 15 bases in between. The DNA of the CDR3 is TGTGCCAGCAGCGTTCGAGGTACGGGGAATTCACCCCTCCACTTT. Translation: CASSVRGTGNSPLHF.

The V gene is TRBV15, the J gene TRBJ2-7; 10 nucleotides match TRBD2. V gave up 4 bases and J gave up 5 bases; unmatched junction bases: 8. Germline values: CDR1 LNHNV, CDR2 YYDKDF (reference sequence). The CDR3 extends over 15 amino acids. The CDR3 nucleotides read TGTGCCACCAGCATATCGGGACTAGCGTCTCACGAGCAGTACTTC. Translating gives CATSISGLASHEQYF.

This clone was picked up a small number of times. The gene calls are TRBV3-1 (or the pseudogene TRBV3-2) and TRBJ1-6; D remains unclear. The CDR3 runs 14 residues. Between the trimmed V and J ends, which lost 0 bases and 11 bases, there was a span of 11 bases. Germline V gene data show CDR1 as LGHDT and CDR2 as YNNKEL (reference sequence). The DNA of the CDR3 is TGTGCCAGCAGCCAAGATTACGGGAGGGCACCCCTCCACTTT. The encoded protein is CASSQDYGRAPLHF.

The chain joins TRBV19 to TRBJ2-5; no firm D call. The CDR3 extends over 14 amino acids. V was clipped by 3 bases and J by 1 base, with 9 bases between them. The germline CDR1 and CDR2 sequences are LNHDA and SQIVND (reference sequence). CDR3 region: CASSMKSTQETQYF. CDR3 DNA: TGTGCCAGTAGTATGAAAAGTACCCAAGAGACCCAGTACTTC.

The V gene is TRBV6-1, the J gene TRBJ2-6, with D unclear. This CDR3 is built from 15 residues. The V and J ends lost 2 bases and 0 bases respectively, with 5 bases between them. Per germline, CDR1 MNHNS and CDR2 SASEGT. The CDR3, as DNA: TGTGCCAGCAGTGAAACGAGCTCTGGGGCCAACGTCCTGACTTTC. Residues: CASSETSSGANVLTF.

The V call is TRBV3-1 (or the pseudogene TRBV3-2), the J call TRBJ2-7; 8 bases are a match to TRBD2. The germline V gene encodes CDR1 LGHDT and CDR2 YNNKEL (reference sequence). This CDR3 spans 15 amino acids. V lost 4 bases to trimming and J lost 2 bases; unmatched junction nucleotides: 7. CDR3 bases: TGTGCCAGCAGCCGAGCCGGGACTAGTCCCTACGAGCAGTACTTC. Translation gives CASSRAGTSPYEQYF.

The gene calls are TRBV6-1 and TRBJ1-1; D is unclear. Trimming stripped 4 bases from V and 4 bases from J, with 25 bases between. This CDR3 is 18 amino acids long. The germline V gene encodes CDR1 MNHNS and CDR2 SASEGT. This CDR3 reads CASSANLLERDRGTEAFF. CDR3 DNA: TGTGCCAGCAGTGCCAACCTTCTAGAGCGGGATCGTGGCACTGAAGCTTTCTTT.

The chain links TRBV21-1 to TRBJ2-7; the D call in the table, TRBD2, was not verified against the DNA. TRBV21-1 is given as a pseudogene. The CDR3 has 17 amino acids. In DNA, the CDR3 is TGTGCCAGCAGCAATTGCGAGTTGCGGGAGACATACTACGAGCAGTACTTC. Translating gives CASSNCELRETYYEQYF.